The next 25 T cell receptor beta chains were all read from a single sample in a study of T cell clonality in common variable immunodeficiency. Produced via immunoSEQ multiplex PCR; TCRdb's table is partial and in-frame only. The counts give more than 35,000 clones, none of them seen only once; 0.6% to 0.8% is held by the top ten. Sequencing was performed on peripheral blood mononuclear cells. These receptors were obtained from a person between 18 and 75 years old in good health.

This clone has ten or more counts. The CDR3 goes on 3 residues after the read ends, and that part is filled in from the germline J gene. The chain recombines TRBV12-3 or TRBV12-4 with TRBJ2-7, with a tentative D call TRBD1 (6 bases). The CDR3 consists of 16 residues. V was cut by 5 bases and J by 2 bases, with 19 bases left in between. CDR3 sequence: CASSPLGWGQAYEQYF. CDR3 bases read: TGTGCCAGCAGTCCCCTGGGTTGGGGGCAGGCCTACGAG.

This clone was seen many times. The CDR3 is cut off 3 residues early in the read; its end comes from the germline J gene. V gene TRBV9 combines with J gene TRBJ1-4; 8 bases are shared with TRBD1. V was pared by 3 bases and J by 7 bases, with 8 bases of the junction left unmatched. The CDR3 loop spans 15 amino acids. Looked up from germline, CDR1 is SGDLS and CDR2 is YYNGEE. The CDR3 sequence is CASSAQTGESEKLFF. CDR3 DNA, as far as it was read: TGTGCCAGCAGCGCCCAGACAGGGGAGAGTGAAAAA.

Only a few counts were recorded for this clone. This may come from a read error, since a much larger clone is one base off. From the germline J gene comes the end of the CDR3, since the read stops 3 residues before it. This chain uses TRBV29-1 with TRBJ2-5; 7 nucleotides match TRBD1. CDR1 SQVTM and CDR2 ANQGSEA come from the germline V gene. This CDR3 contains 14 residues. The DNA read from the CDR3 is TGCAGCTCGGGTCCGGGACAGATCACAGATACC. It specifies CSSGPGQITDT. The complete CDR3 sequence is CSSGPGQITDTQYF.

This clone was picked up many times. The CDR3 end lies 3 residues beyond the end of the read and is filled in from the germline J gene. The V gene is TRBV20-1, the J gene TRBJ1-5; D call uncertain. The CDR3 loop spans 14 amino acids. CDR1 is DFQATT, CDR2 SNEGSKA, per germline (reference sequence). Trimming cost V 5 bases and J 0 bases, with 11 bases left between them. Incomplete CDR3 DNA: TGCAGTGCTGCCCAGGATTATAGCAATCAGCCC. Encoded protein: CSAAQDYSNQP. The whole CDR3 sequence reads CSAAQDYSNQPQHF.

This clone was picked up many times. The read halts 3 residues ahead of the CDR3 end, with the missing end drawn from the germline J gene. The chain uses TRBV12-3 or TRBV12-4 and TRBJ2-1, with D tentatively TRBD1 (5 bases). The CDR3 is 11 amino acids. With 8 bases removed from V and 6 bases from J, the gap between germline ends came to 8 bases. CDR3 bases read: TGTGCCAGCGGACAATTCAATGAG. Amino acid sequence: CASGQFNE. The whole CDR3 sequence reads CASGQFNEQFF.

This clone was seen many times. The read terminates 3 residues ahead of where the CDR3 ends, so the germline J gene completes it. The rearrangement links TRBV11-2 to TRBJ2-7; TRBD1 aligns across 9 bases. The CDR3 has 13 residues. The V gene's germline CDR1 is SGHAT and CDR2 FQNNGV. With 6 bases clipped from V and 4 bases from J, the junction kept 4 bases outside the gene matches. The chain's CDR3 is CASSRTGAYEQYF. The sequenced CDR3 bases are TGTGCCAGCAGTCGGACAGGGGCTTACGAG. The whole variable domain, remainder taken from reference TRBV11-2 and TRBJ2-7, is EAGVAQSPRYKIIEKRQSVAFWCNPISGHATLYWYQQILGQGPKLLIQFQNNGVVDDSQLPKDRFSAERLKGVDSTLKIQPAKLEDSAVYLCASSRTGAYEQYFGPGTRLTVT.

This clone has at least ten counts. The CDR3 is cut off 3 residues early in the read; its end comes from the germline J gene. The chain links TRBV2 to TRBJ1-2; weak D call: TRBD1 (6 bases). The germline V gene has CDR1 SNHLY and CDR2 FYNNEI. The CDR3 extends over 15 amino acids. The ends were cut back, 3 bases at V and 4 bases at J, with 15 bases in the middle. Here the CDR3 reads CASSEVGGAGYGYTF. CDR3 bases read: TGTGCCAGCAGTGAGGTAGGGGGGGCCGGCTATGGC.

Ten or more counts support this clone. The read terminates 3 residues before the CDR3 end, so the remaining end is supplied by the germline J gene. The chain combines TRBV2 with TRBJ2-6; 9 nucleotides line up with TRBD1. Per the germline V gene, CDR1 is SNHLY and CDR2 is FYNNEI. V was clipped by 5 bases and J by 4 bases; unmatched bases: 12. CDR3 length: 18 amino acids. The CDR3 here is CASSWDRALFSGANVLTF. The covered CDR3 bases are TGTGCCAGCAGTTGGGACAGGGCCCTTTTTTCCGGGGCCAACGTC.

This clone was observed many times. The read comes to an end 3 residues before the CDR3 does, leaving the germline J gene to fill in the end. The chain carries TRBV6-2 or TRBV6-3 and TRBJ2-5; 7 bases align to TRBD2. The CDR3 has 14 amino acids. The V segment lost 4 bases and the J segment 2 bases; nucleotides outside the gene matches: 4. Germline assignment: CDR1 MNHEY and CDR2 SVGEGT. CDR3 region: CASSSPSGQETQYF. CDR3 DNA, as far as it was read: TGTGCCAGCAGTTCTCCTAGCGGTCAAGAGACC.

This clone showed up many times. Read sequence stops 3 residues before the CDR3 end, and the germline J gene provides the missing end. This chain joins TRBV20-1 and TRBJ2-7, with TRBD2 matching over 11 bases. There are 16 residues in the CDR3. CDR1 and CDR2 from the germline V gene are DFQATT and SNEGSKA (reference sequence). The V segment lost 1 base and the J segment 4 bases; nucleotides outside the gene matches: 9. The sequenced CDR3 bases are TGCAGTGCTAGAGTTCCGACTAGCGGGGATACATACGAG. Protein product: CSARVPTSGDTYE. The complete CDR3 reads CSARVPTSGDTYEQYF.

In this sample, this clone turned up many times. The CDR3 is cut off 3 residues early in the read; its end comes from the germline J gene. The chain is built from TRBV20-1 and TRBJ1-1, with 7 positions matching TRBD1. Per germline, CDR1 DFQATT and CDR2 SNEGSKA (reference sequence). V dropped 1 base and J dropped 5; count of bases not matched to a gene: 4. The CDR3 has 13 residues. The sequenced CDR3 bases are TGCAGTGCTAGAGGAGGGGGCGAGACTGAA. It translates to CSARGGGETE. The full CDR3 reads CSARGGGETEAFF.

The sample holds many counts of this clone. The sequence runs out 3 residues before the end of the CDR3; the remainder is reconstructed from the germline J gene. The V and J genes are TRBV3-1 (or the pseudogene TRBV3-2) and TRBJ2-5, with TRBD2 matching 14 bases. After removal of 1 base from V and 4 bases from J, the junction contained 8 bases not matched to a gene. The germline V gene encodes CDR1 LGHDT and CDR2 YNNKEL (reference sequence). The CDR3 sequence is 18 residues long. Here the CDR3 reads CASSQAGTSGRVRETQYF. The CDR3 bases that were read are TGTGCCAGCAGCCAAGCTGGGACTAGCGGGAGAGTAAGAGAGACC.

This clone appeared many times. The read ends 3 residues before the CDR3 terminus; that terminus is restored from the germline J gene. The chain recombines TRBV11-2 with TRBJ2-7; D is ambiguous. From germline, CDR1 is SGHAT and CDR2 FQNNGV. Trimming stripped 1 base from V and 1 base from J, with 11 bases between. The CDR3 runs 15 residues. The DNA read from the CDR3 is TGTGCCAGCAGCTTAGGGCGGTCCCTATCCTACGAG. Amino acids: CASSLGRSLSYE. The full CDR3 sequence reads CASSLGRSLSYEQYF.

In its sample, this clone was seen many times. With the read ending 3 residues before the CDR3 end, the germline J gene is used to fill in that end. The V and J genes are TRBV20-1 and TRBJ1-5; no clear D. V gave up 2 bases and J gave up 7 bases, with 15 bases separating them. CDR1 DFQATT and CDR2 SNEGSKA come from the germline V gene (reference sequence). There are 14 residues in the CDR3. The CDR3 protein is CSARTTEAVQPQHF. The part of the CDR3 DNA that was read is TGCAGTGCTAGAACGACCGAGGCGGTACAGCCC.

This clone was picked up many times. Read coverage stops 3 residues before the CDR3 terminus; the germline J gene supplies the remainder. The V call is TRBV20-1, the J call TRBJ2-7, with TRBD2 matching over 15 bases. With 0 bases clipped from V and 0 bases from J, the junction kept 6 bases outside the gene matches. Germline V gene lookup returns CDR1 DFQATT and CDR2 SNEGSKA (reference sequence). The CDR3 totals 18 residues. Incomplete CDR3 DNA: TGCAGTGCTAGAGAGCCGGGACTAGCGGGAGGCAGCTCCTACGAG. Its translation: CSAREPGLAGGSSYE. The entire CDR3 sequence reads CSAREPGLAGGSSYEQYF.

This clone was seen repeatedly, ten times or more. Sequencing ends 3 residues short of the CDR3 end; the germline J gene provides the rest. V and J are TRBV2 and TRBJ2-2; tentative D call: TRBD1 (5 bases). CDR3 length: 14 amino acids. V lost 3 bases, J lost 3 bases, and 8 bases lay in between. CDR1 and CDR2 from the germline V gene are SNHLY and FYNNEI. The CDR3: CASSEGRDTGELFF. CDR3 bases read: TGTGCCAGCAGTGAGGGCAGGGACACCGGGGAG.

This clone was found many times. Incomplete CDR3 DNA: TGCGCCAGCAGCTCCCTCGGGACAGGGCAGGACGAG. Amino acid sequence: CASSSLGTGQDE. The whole CDR3 protein is CASSSLGTGQDEQYF. The chain carries TRBV5-1 and TRBJ2-7, with TRBD1 matching over 9 bases. From the germline J gene comes the end of the CDR3, since the read stops 3 residues before it. The germline V gene has CDR1 SGHRS and CDR2 YFSETQ. The CDR3 sequence is 15 residues long. V shed 3 bases, J shed 5 bases, and the junction held 9 bases outside the gene matches.

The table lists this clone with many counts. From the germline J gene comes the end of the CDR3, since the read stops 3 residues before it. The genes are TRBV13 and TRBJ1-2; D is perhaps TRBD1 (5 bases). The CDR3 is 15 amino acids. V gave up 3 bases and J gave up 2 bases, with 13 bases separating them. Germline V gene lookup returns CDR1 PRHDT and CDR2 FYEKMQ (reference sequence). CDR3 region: CASSFSGGANYGYTF. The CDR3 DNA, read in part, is TGTGCCAGCAGCTTCTCAGGTGGGGCGAACTATGGC. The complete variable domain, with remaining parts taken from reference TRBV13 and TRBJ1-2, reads AAGVIQSPRHLIKEKRETATLKCYPIPRHDTVYWYQQGPGQDPQFLISFYEKMQSDKGSIPDRFSAQQFSDYHSELNMSSLELGDSALYFCASSFSGGANYGYTFGSGTRLTVV.

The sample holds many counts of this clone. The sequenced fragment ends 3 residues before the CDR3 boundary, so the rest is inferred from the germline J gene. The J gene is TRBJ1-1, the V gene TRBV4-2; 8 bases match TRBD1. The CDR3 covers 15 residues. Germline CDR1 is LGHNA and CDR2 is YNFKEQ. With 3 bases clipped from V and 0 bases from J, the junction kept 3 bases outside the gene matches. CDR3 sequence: CASSHRTGLNTEAFF. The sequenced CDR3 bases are TGTGCCAGCAGCCACCGGACAGGGTTGAACACTGAA.

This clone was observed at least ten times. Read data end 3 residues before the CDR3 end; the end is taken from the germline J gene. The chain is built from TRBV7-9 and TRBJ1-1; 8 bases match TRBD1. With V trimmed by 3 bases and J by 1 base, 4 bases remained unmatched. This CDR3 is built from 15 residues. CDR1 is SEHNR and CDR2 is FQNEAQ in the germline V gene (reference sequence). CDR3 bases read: TGTGCCAGCAGCTTCCCGGGACAGGAGAACACTGAA. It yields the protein CASSFPGQENTE. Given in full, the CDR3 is CASSFPGQENTEAFF.

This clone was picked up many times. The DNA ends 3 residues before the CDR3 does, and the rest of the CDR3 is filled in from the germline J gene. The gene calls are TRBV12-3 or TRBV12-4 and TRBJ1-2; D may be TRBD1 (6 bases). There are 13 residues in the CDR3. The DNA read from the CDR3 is TGTGCCAGCAGTTTGGTACAGGGCGAGAGC. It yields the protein CASSLVQGES. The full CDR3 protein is CASSLVQGESYTF.

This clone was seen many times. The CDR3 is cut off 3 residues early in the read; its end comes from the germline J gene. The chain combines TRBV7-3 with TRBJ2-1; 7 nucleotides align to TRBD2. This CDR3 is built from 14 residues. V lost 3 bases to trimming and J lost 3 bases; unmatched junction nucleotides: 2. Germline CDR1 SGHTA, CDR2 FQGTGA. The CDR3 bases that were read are TGTGCCAGCAGCTTTGGCGGGAGCTACAATGAG. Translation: CASSFGGSYNE. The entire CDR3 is CASSFGGSYNEQFF.

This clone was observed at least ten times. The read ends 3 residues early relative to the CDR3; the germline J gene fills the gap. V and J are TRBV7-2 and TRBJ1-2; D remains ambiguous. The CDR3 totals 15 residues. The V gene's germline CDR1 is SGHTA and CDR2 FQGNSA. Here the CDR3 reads CASSLAPGFGEGYTF. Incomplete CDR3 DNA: TGTGCCAGCAGCTTAGCTCCGGGTTTCGGGGAGGGC.

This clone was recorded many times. The covered CDR3 bases are TGCAGTGCTAGAGTGACAGGGAGGTTGAGGGGC. Encoded protein: CSARVTGRLRG. The whole CDR3 protein is CSARVTGRLRGYTF. This rearrangement joins TRBV20-1 to TRBJ1-2; 7 bases fit TRBD1. The read ends 3 residues before the CDR3 terminus; that terminus is restored from the germline J gene. The CDR3 has 14 residues. CDR1 is DFQATT, CDR2 SNEGSKA, per germline (reference sequence).

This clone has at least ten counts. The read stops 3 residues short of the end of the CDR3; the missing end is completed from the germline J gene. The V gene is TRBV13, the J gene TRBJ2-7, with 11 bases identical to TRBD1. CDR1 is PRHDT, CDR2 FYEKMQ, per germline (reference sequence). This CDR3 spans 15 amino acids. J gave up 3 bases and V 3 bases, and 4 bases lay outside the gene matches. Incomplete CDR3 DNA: TGTGCCAGCAGCTTTGGGACAGGGGGGATCTACGAG. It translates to CASSFGTGGIYE. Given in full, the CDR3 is CASSFGTGGIYEQYF.